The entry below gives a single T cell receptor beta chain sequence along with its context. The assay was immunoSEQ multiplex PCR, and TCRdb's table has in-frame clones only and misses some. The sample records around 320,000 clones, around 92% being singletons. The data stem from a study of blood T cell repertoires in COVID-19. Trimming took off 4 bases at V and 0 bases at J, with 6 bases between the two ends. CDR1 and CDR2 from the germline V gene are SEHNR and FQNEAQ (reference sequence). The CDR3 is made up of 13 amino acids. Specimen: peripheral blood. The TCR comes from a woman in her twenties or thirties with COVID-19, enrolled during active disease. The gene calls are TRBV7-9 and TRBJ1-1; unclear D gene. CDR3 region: CASSSSLNTEAFF. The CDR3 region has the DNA TGTGCCAGCAGCTCCTCTTTGAACACTGAAGCTTTCTTT.